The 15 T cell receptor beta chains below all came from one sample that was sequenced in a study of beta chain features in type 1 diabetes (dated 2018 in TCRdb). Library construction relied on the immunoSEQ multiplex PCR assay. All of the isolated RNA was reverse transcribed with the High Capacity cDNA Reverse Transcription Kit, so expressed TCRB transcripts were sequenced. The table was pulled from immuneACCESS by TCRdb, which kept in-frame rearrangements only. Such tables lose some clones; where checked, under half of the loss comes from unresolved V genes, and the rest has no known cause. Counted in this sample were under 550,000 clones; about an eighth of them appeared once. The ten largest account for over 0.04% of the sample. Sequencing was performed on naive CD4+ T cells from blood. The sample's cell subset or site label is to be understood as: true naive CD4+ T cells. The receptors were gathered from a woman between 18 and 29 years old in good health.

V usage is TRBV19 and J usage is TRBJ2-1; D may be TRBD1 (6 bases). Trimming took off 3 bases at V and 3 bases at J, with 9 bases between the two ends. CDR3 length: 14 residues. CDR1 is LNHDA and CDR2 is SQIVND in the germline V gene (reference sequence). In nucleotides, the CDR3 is TGTGCCAGTAGTATCGACAGGCTCTACAATGAGCAGTTCTTC. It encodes CASSIDRLYNEQFF.

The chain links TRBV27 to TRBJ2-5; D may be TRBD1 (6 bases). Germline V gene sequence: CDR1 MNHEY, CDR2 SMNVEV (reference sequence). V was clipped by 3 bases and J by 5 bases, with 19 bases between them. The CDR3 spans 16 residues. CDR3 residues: CASSFIPTGIRETQYF. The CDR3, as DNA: TGTGCCAGCAGTTTTATTCCGACAGGTATCCGTGAGACCCAGTACTTC.

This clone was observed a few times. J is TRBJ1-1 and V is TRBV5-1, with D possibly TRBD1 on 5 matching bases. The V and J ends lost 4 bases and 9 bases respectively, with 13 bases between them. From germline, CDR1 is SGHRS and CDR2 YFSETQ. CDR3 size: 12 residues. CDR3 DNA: TGCGCCAGCAGCCCGGACACTTTGCAAGCTTTCTTT. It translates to CASSPDTLQAFF.

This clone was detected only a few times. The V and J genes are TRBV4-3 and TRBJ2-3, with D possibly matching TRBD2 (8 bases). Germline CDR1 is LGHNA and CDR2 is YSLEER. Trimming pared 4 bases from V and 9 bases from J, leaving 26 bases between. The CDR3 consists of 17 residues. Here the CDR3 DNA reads TGCGCCAGCAGCCTGAAGATGGGTGCGGGAGGAGGGGGCACGCAGTATTTT. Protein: CASSLKMGAGGGGTQYF.

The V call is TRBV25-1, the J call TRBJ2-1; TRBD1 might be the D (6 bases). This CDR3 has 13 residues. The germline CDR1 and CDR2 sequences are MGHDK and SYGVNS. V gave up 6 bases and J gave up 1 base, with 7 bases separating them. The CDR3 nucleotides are TGTGCCAGCAGGACAGGTTCCTACAATGAGCAGTTCTTC. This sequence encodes CASRTGSYNEQFF.

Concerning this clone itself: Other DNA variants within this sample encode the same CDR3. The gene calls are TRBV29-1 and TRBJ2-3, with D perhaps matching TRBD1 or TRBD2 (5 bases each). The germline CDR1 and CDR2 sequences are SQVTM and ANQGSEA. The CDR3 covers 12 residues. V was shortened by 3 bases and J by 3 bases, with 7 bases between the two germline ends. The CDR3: CSVDGGTDTQYF. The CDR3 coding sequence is TGCAGCGTTGATGGGGGTACAGATACGCAGTATTTT.

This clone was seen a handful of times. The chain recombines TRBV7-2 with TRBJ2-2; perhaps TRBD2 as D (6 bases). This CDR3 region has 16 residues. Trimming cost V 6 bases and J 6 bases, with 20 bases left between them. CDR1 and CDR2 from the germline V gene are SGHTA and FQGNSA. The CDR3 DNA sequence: TGTGCCAGCAGTTCTTCCGGGACTCATCCAGCCGGGGAGCTGTTTTTT. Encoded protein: CASSSSGTHPAGELFF.

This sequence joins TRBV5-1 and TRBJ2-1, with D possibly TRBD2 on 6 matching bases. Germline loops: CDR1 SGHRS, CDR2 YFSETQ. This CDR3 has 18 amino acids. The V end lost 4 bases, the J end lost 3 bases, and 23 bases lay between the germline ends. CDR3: CASSTPLRRGARYNEQFF. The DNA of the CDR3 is TGCGCCAGCAGCACACCCCTGCGGCGGGGAGCTCGCTACAATGAGCAGTTCTTC.

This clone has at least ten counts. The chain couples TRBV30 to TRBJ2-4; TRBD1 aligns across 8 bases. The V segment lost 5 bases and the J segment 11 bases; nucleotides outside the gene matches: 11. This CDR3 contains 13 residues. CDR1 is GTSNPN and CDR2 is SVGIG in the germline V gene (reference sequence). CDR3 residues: CAWGKGQAAVQYF. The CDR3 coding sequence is TGTGCCTGGGGAAAGGGACAGGCAGCCGTTCAGTACTTC.

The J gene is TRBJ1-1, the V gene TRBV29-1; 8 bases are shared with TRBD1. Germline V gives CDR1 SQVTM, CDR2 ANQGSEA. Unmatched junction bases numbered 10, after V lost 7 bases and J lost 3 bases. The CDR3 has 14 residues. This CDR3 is CSGRQGLRYTEAFF. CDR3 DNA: TGCAGCGGTCGACAGGGGCTGCGGTACACTGAAGCTTTCTTT.

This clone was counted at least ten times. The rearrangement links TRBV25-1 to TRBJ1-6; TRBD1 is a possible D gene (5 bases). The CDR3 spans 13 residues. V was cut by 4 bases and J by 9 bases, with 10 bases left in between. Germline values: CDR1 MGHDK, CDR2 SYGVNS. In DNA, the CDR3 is TGTGCCAGCAGTGGGAAAGGGGTTTCACCCCTCCACTTT. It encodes CASSGKGVSPLHF. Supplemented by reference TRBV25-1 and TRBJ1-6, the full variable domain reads EADIYQTPRYLVIGTGKKITLECSQTMGHDKMYWYQQDPGMELHLIHYSYGVNSTEKGDLSSESTVSRIRTEHFPLTLESARPSHTSQYLCASSGKGVSPLHFGNGTRLTVT.

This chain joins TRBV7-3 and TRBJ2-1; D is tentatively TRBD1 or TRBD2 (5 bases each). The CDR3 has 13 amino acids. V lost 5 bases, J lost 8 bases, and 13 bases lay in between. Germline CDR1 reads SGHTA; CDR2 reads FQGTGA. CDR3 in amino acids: CASSPGLADEQFF. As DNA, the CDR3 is TGTGCCAGCAGCCCGGGGCTAGCAGATGAGCAGTTCTTC.

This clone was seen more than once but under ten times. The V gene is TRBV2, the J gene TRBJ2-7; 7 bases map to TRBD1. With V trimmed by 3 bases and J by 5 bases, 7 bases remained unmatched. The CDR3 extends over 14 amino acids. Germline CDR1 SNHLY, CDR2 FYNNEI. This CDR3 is CASSDSYRGHEQYV. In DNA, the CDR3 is TGTGCCAGCAGTGATTCCTACAGGGGCCACGAGCAGTACGTC.

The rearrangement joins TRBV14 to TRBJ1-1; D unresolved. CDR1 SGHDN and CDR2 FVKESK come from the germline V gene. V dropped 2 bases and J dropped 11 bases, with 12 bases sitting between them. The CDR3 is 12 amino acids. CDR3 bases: TGTGCCAGCAGCCAATCTGGCAGGCGGGCTTTCTTT. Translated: CASSQSGRRAFF.

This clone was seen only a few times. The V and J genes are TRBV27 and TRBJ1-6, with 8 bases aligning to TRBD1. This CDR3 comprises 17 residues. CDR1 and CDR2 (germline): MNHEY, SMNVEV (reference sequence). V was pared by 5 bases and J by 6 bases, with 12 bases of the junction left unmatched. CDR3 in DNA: TGTGCCAGCAGTCCAAGGACAGGGAGTACGGGTAATTCACCCCTCCACTTT. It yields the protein CASSPRTGSTGNSPLHF.